The next 23 T cell receptor beta chains were all read from a single sample in a study of cytomegalovirus exposure and HLA in healthy donors. Method: immunoSEQ multiplex PCR; TCRdb's copy keeps in-frame clones and lacks some. The repertoire has tens of thousands of clones, approximately 97% of them found once; the top ten carry around 1.5%. Specimen: PBMCs. Every receptor here comes from a woman aged 18-29 years in good health and CMV-seropositive.

This clone came up once. The genes are TRBV10-3 and TRBJ1-3; 7 nucleotides match TRBD1. The CDR3 runs 13 residues. The V gene's germline CDR1 is ENHRY and CDR2 SYGVKD. The V gene end was trimmed by 4 bases and the J gene end by 5 bases; junction bases not matched to a gene: 2. CDR3 bases: TGTGCCATCAGTGGGGGACAGAGAAACACCATATATTTT. It is translated as CAISGGQRNTIYF.

Notes on this clone: At one end, the junction sequence differs from germline, possibly due to a read error. This chain links TRBV7-7 with TRBJ2-1; D uncertain. Germline assignment: CDR1 SSHAT and CDR2 FNYEAQ (reference sequence). The CDR3 consists of 13 residues. CDR3 in amino acids: CASSLFGPDGQFF. DNA for the CDR3: TGTGCTAGCAGCTTATTTGGGCCGGATGGGCAGTTCTTC. Full variable domain (missing parts from reference TRBV7-7 and TRBJ2-1): GAGVSQSPRYKVTKRGQDVTLRCDPISSHATLYWYQQALGQGPEFLTYFNYEAQPDKSGLPSDRFSAERPEGSISTLTIQRTEQRDSAMYRCASSLFGPDGQFFGPGTRLTVL.

The rearrangement uses TRBV6-4 and TRBJ2-1; D is unresolved. Trimming left V 5 bases short and J 2 bases short, with 7 bases between. Germline-derived CDR1 and CDR2 are MRHNA and SNTAGT. The CDR3 consists of 13 residues. CDR3 in DNA: TGTGCCAGCAGTAGCTTACCCTACAATGAGCAGTTCTTC. This codes for CASSSLPYNEQFF.

The chain combines TRBV28 with TRBJ2-7, with 7 positions matching TRBD1. The CDR3 is 16 residues long. With 3 bases clipped from V and 6 bases from J, the junction kept 14 bases outside the gene matches. Germline CDR1 reads MDHEN; CDR2 reads SYDVKM. CDR3 loop: CASSFGLKGAISEQYF. For the CDR3, the DNA is TGTGCCAGCAGTTTCGGGCTGAAGGGGGCGATTTCCGAGCAGTACTTC.

Only a few counts were recorded for this clone. The gene calls are TRBV29-1 and TRBJ1-1; TRBD1 aligns across 10 bases. The trim removed 6 bases at V and 4 bases at J, leaving 5 bases unmatched. There are 13 residues in the CDR3. CDR1 is SQVTM, CDR2 ANQGSEA, per germline. The CDR3 is CSVRTGGGTEAFF. CDR3 DNA: TGCAGCGTGCGGACAGGGGGGGGCACTGAAGCTTTCTTT. The full variable domain, with the rest looked up from reference TRBV29-1 and TRBJ1-1, is SAVISQKPSRDICQRGTSLTIQCQVDSQVTMMFWYRQQPGQSLTLIATANQGSEATYESGFVIDKFPISRPNLTFSTLTVSNMSPEDSSIYLCSVRTGGGTEAFFGQGTRLTVV.

The gene calls are TRBV11-3 and TRBJ2-3; possible D gene TRBD2, 6 bases. The V gene lost 0 bases and the J gene lost 2 bases, with 9 bases spanning the gap. The V gene's germline CDR1 is SGHNT and CDR2 YENEEA. The CDR3 has 15 amino acids. CDR3 nucleotide sequence: TGTGCCAGCAGCTTAGAAGGCGGGATCACAGATACGCAGTATTTT. Protein product: CASSLEGGITDTQYF. The complete variable domain, with remaining parts taken from reference TRBV11-3 and TRBJ2-3, reads EAGVVQSPRYKIIEKKQPVAFWCNPISGHNTLYWYLQNLGQGPELLIRYENEEAVDDSQLPKDRFSAERLKGVDSTLKIQPAELGDSAVYLCASSLEGGITDTQYFGPGTRLTVL.

V gene TRBV7-9 combines with J gene TRBJ2-1; 10 bases agree with TRBD2. The CDR3 is 16 residues long. Unmatched junction bases numbered 5, after V lost 6 bases and J lost 0 bases. The V gene's germline CDR1 is SEHNR and CDR2 FQNEAQ (reference sequence). The CDR3 region is CASSARLAGSYNEQFF. The CDR3 coding sequence is TGTGCCAGCAGTGCCAGACTAGCGGGCTCCTACAATGAGCAGTTCTTC.

The CDR3 bases are TGTGCCAGCAGGAGACGGACTAGCGGCTACAATGAGCAGTTCTTC. It translates to CASRRRTSGYNEQFF. J is TRBJ2-1 and V is TRBV6-5, with 10 bases identical to TRBD2. The CDR3 spans 15 residues. V shed 6 bases and J 3 bases; nucleotides not matched to a gene: 5. Germline CDR1 and CDR2: MNHEY and SVGAGI.

The chain recombines TRBV5-1 with TRBJ1-1, with 9 positions matching TRBD1. CDR1 is SGHRS and CDR2 is YFSETQ in the germline V gene. The V gene end was trimmed by 2 bases and the J gene end by 0 bases; junction bases not matched to a gene: 14. The length of the CDR3 is 19 residues. This CDR3 reads CASSFRGQGEWKMNTEAFF. As DNA, the CDR3 is TGCGCCAGCAGCTTTCGGGGACAGGGCGAGTGGAAGATGAACACTGAAGCTTTCTTT.

V is TRBV5-1 and J is TRBJ2-5; 12 nucleotides align to TRBD2. V shed 6 bases, J shed 4 bases, and the junction held 13 bases outside the gene matches. The length of the CDR3 is 17 residues. Germline values: CDR1 SGHRS, CDR2 YFSETQ. CDR3 bases: TGCGCCAGCAAATCCGGGACTAGCGGGTCTAATGGAGAGACCCAGTACTTC. As protein: CASKSGTSGSNGETQYF.

The J gene is TRBJ1-1, the V gene TRBV4-2; 8 positions match TRBD1. This CDR3 has 15 amino acids. Losses at the gene ends were 3 bases for V and 5 bases for J; bases not matched to a gene: 8. The germline V gene encodes CDR1 LGHNA and CDR2 YNFKEQ. Here the CDR3 reads CASSHIETGATEAFF. CDR3 nucleotide sequence: TGTGCCAGCAGCCATATAGAGACAGGGGCGACTGAAGCTTTCTTT.

The genes are TRBV10-3 and TRBJ1-1; perhaps TRBD1 as D (6 bases). CDR1 is ENHRY and CDR2 is SYGVKD in the germline V gene. Between the trimmed V and J ends, which lost 6 bases and 0 bases, there was a span of 11 bases. The CDR3 totals 14 residues. The CDR3 nucleotides read TGTGCCATCAGAGAGACAGGTATGAACACTGAAGCTTTCTTT. Translation: CAIRETGMNTEAFF.

The CDR3 protein is CASSFTGRSSEEQYF. The CDR3 nucleotides are TGTGCCAGCAGCTTTACCGGGAGGTCTTCCGAGGAGCAGTACTTC. This chain uses TRBV5-4 with TRBJ2-7; 7 bases line up with TRBD2. The germline CDR1 and CDR2 sequences are SGHNT and YYREEE (reference sequence). J was trimmed by 7 bases and V by 2 bases; bases with no gene match: 12. The CDR3 loop spans 15 amino acids.

The genes are TRBV2 and TRBJ2-2; TRBD1 aligns across 8 bases. J gave up 2 bases and V 7 bases, and 6 bases lay outside the gene matches. Germline V CDR1 and CDR2: SNHLY, FYNNEI. The CDR3 totals 15 residues. For the CDR3, the DNA is TGTGCCAGCAAACCTGGGACAGGAAACACCGGGGAGCTGTTTTTT. It encodes CASKPGTGNTGELFF.

This chain joins TRBV6-6 and TRBJ2-1; TRBD2 is a possible D gene (5 bases). Germline V gives CDR1 MNHNY, CDR2 SVGAGI (reference sequence). The CDR3 length is 13 residues. Trimming removed 6 bases from V and 2 bases from J, with 8 bases in between. CDR3 sequence: CASSPGTYNEQFF. The CDR3 bases are TGTGCCAGCAGCCCCGGGACCTACAATGAGCAGTTCTTC.

The chain has TRBV5-4 and TRBJ2-3; TRBD2 matches 10 bases. Germline assignment: CDR1 SGHNT and CDR2 YYREEE (reference sequence). The CDR3 covers 14 residues. The V segment lost 4 bases and the J segment 6 bases; nucleotides outside the gene matches: 5. CDR3 DNA: TGTGCCAGCAGCCCTAGCGGGAGCCCCGATACGCAGTATTTT. It encodes CASSPSGSPDTQYF.

The chain has TRBV7-3 and TRBJ2-2; 8 bases match TRBD2. CDR3 length equals 16 residues. V was pared by 5 bases and J by 5 bases, with 10 bases of the junction left unmatched. Germline values: CDR1 SGHTA, CDR2 FQGTGA. Written as DNA, the CDR3 is TGTGCCAGCAGCCCGGTAGCGGGAAGACTTACCGGGGAGCTGTTTTTT. This encodes CASSPVAGRLTGELFF.

This clone was seen only once. This sequence joins TRBV6-5 and TRBJ1-1; TRBD1 aligns across 9 bases. This CDR3 has 14 amino acids. V lost 7 bases, J lost 5 bases, and 8 bases stayed unmatched. CDR1 is MNHEY and CDR2 is SVGAGI in the germline V gene. The CDR3 protein is CASTRDRAKTEAFF. The CDR3 coding sequence is TGTGCCAGCACCCGGGACAGGGCTAAAACTGAAGCTTTCTTT.

The chain has TRBV7-9 and TRBJ2-5, with D possibly TRBD1 on 6 matching bases. The V gene's germline CDR1 is SEHNR and CDR2 FQNEAQ (reference sequence). V shed 6 bases and J shed 4 bases, with 12 bases lying between them. This CDR3 is built from 13 residues. The CDR3 spells CASRPTGLETQYF. Written as DNA, the CDR3 is TGTGCCAGCAGACCCACAGGGTTAGAGACCCAGTACTTC.

The CDR3 reads CASSLDGSGGTYEQYF. The CDR3 nucleotides are TGTGCCAGCAGCTTAGACGGTAGCGGAGGGACCTACGAGCAGTACTTC. This chain joins TRBV7-3 and TRBJ2-7, with D possibly being TRBD2 (6 bases). Looked up from germline, CDR1 is SGHTA and CDR2 is FQGTGA. This CDR3 is built from 16 residues. Trimming left V 2 bases short and J 2 bases short, with 16 bases between. The entire variable domain, with the rest obtained from reference TRBV7-3 and TRBJ2-7, is as follows: GAGVSQTPSNKVTEKGKYVELRCDPISGHTALYWYRQSLGQGPEFLIYFQGTGAADDSGLPNDRFFAVRPEGSVSTLKIQRTERGDSAVYLCASSLDGSGGTYEQYFGPGTRLTVT.

The chain has TRBV5-6 and TRBJ2-7, with 7 bases aligning to TRBD2. The V segment lost 2 bases and the J segment 6 bases; nucleotides outside the gene matches: 5. The germline V gene has CDR1 SGHDT and CDR2 YYEEEE. The CDR3 loop spans 13 amino acids. The CDR3: CASSFPGGSEQYF. The CDR3 DNA reads TGTGCCAGCAGCTTCCCGGGGGGATCCGAGCAGTACTTC.

This clone was seen only once. The genes are TRBV18 and TRBJ1-3, with D tentatively TRBD1 (6 bases). The CDR3 runs to 16 residues. Germline V gene lookup returns CDR1 KGHSH and CDR2 LQKENI. V lost 4 bases to trimming and J lost 0 bases, with 13 bases between them. This CDR3 is CASSLRTVLSGNTIYF. In DNA form, the CDR3 reads TGTGCCAGCTCACTAAGGACAGTGCTCTCTGGAAACACCATATATTTT.

This chain connects TRBV10-3 to TRBJ1-5; TRBD1 matches at 9 bases. The CDR3 covers 15 residues. With 2 bases clipped from V and 4 bases from J, the junction kept 3 bases outside the gene matches. Germline V gene lookup returns CDR1 ENHRY and CDR2 SYGVKD. CDR3 bases: TGTGCCATCAGTGAGGGGGACAGGGAAAATCAGCCCCAGCATTTT. Protein: CAISEGDRENQPQHF.